The 23 T cell receptor beta chains below were found in one sample sequenced in a study of vaccination effects on CD4 cells after COVID-19. Some clones are missing from TCRdb's copy, which holds only in-frame ones; the method was immunoSEQ multiplex PCR. The repertoire includes some 68,000 clones, approximately 70% of them detected once, and approximately 3.8% sits in the top ten. Antigens of these TCRs are unknown. Under the ViraFEST assay, PBMC were stimulated with viral peptide pools so that antigen-specific CD4+ T cells expanded. Sequencing was performed afterwards. Cultured cells yielded isolated CD4+ T cells after 10 days. Among the vaccine recipients, none had a prior SARS-CoV-2 infection, and nucleocapsid antibodies were negative. The material was CD4+ T cells from PBMCs cultured with HCoV-OC43 spike peptides, obtained before COVID-19 vaccination. Noted subset: HCoV-OC43 spike overlapping peptide pool stimulation. The receptor source for this set is a human donor who received a COVID-19 vaccine.

CDR3 in DNA: TGTGCCAGCTCACCAACCAAAGGACAGCTAAACTATGGCTACACCTTC. Its protein product is CASSPTKGQLNYGYTF. V is TRBV18 and J is TRBJ1-2, with D maybe TRBD1 (6 bases). The V end lost 2 bases, the J end lost 2 bases, and 15 bases lay between the germline ends. CDR3 length equals 16 residues. Germline V CDR1 and CDR2: KGHSH, LQKENI.

The V call is TRBV7-7, the J call TRBJ2-1; D gene uncertain. Trimming took 0 bases from V and 8 from J, leaving 11 bases between them. The CDR3 totals 14 residues. Germline-derived CDR1 and CDR2 are SSHAT and FNYEAQ (reference sequence). In DNA, the CDR3 is TGTGCCAGCAGCTTAGCCAGAGAATCAGATGAGCAGTTCTTC. The encoded protein is CASSLARESDEQFF.

This sequence joins TRBV25-1 and TRBJ1-3, with D unresolved. The CDR3 extends over 13 amino acids. Trimming stripped 6 bases from V and 0 bases from J, with 6 bases between. The germline V gene encodes CDR1 MGHDK and CDR2 SYGVNS. The CDR3 loop reads CASRSNSGNTIYF. The CDR3 DNA follows: TGTGCCAGCAGGAGCAACTCTGGAAACACCATATATTTT.

The chain combines TRBV7-2 with TRBJ2-5, with 10 bases aligning to TRBD1. The germline gives CDR1 SGHTA, CDR2 FQGNSA. The J segment lost 6 bases and the V segment lost 3 bases, leaving 7 bases of the junction unmatched. This CDR3 is built from 15 residues. CDR3 in DNA: TGTGCCAGCAGCTTCGGGACAGGGGATCAGCAGACCCAGTACTTC. Translation gives CASSFGTGDQQTQYF.

This chain links TRBV12-3 or TRBV12-4 with TRBJ2-2; no definite D call. V was clipped by 6 bases and J by 8 bases, with 13 bases between them. The CDR3 has 13 residues. The CDR3 here is CASSRHPTGELFF. The CDR3 DNA reads as TGTGCCAGCAGCCGCCACCCAACAGGGGAGCTGTTTTTT.

This clone was seen a single time. The chain couples TRBV5-1 to TRBJ2-5; TRBD2 might be the D (6 bases). Trimming pared 4 bases from V and 3 bases from J, leaving 19 bases between. This CDR3 spans 16 amino acids. CDR1 is SGHRS, CDR2 YFSETQ, per germline. For the CDR3, the DNA is TGCGCCAGCAGCCCCGGCGGGGTCCCCAACAAAGAGACCCAGTACTTC. Translated: CASSPGGVPNKETQYF.

This clone was recorded a few times. The V gene is TRBV7-8, the J gene TRBJ2-2; 12 positions match TRBD2. The CDR3 runs to 18 residues. The trim removed 4 bases at V and 2 bases at J, leaving 8 bases unmatched. Per the germline V gene, CDR1 is SGHVS and CDR2 is FQNEAQ. CDR3 nucleotides: TGTGCCAGCAGCTCGCTGACTAGCGGGGGAACAAACACCGGGGAGCTGTTTTTT. Encoded protein: CASSSLTSGGTNTGELFF.

The sample holds a few counts of this clone. The V and J genes are TRBV2 and TRBJ2-7, with 8 bases matching TRBD2. Losses at the gene ends were 7 bases for V and 3 bases for J; bases not matched to a gene: 5. Germline V lookup: CDR1 SNHLY, CDR2 FYNNEI. The CDR3 contains 13 residues. CDR3 amino acids: CASKLADVYEQYV. In DNA, the CDR3 is TGTGCCAGCAAACTAGCGGACGTCTACGAGCAGTACGTC.

The V gene is TRBV12-3 or TRBV12-4, the J gene TRBJ1-2; a possible D gene is TRBD1 (5 bases). This CDR3 has 12 residues. The V gene lost 9 bases and the J gene lost 8 bases, with 16 bases spanning the gap. The CDR3 DNA is TGTGCCAGGGGGGGGAGAGGGAACGGCTACACCTTC. Translated: CARGGRGNGYTF.

This chain joins TRBV29-1 and TRBJ1-1, with 7 bases aligning to TRBD1. The germline V gene encodes CDR1 SQVTM and CDR2 ANQGSEA. CDR3 size: 15 residues. V was pared by 7 bases and J by 3 bases, with 14 bases of the junction left unmatched. CDR3 in amino acids: CSGVRGVVSYTEAFF. The CDR3 DNA follows: TGCAGCGGGGTCAGGGGGGTGGTTTCGTACACTGAAGCTTTCTTT.

The chain has TRBV11-1 and TRBJ2-7; no clear D gene. The CDR3 has 12 amino acids. Germline V CDR1 and CDR2: SGHAT, FQDESV (reference sequence). The V and J ends lost 5 bases and 7 bases respectively, with 12 bases between them. The CDR3 region has the DNA TGTGCCAGCAGCAGGTCACGACAAGAGCAGTACGTC. Translation gives CASSRSRQEQYV.

J is TRBJ2-5 and V is TRBV18, with D hard to call. The CDR3 has 13 residues. Trimming cost V 6 bases and J 5 bases, with 13 bases left between them. Germline CDR1 and CDR2: KGHSH and LQKENI. CDR3 DNA: TGTGCCAGCTCGGGTCGAGACGGGGAGACCCAGTACTTC. Amino acids: CASSGRDGETQYF.

CDR3 loop: CASRIAGMGYNEQFF. As DNA, the CDR3 is TGTGCCAGCCGAATAGCGGGGATGGGCTACAATGAGCAGTTCTTC. The chain joins TRBV28 to TRBJ2-1; 8 positions agree with TRBD2. The CDR3 is 15 amino acids. V gave up 8 bases and J gave up 3 bases; unmatched junction bases: 9. Looked up from germline, CDR1 is MDHEN and CDR2 is SYDVKM. The full variable domain, in which reference TRBV28 and TRBJ2-1 provide the parts outside the CDR3, is DVKVTQSSRYLVKRTGEKVFLECVQDMDHENMFWYRQDPGLGLRLIYFSYDVKMKEKGDIPEGYSVSREKKERFSLILESASTNQTSMYLCASRIAGMGYNEQFFGPGTRLTVL.

The chain joins TRBV6-2 or TRBV6-3 to TRBJ1-1; D remains ambiguous. CDR3 length: 14 amino acids. The V gene lost 5 bases and the J gene lost 0 bases, with 10 bases spanning the gap. Germline V lookup: CDR1 MNHEY, CDR2 SVGEGT. DNA of the CDR3: TGTGCCAGCAGTCGATGGTCAATGAACACTGAAGCTTTCTTT. This translates into CASSRWSMNTEAFF.

This clone was detected once. This chain uses TRBV2 with TRBJ1-6, with D unresolved. Trimming removed 7 bases at V and 9 bases at J, with 13 bases between. Germline V gene data show CDR1 as SNHLY and CDR2 as FYNNEI. The CDR3 extends over 13 amino acids. CDR3: CASTGQEVSPLHF. The CDR3 DNA is TGTGCCAGCACGGGCCAAGAAGTTTCACCCCTCCACTTT.

This clone was seen a few times. The V call is TRBV15, the J call TRBJ1-3; D is possibly TRBD1 (5 bases). V dropped 0 bases and J dropped 2 bases, with 11 bases sitting between them. The CDR3 contains 16 residues. The V gene's germline CDR1 is LNHNV and CDR2 YYDKDF (reference sequence). The CDR3 region is CATSRDQVQAGNTIYF. The DNA of the CDR3 is TGTGCCACCAGCAGAGATCAGGTACAGGCTGGAAACACCATATATTTT.

V is TRBV28 and J is TRBJ2-5, with 14 bases fitting TRBD2. Per the germline V gene, CDR1 is MDHEN and CDR2 is SYDVKM. This CDR3 region has 17 residues. V lost 3 bases and J lost 5; bases outside the gene matches: 8. The CDR3 here is CASSFRLAGGLGETQYF. In DNA form, the CDR3 reads TGTGCCAGCAGTTTCCGACTAGCGGGGGGGCTCGGGGAGACCCAGTACTTC.

J is TRBJ2-5 and V is TRBV3-1 (or the pseudogene TRBV3-2); D might be TRBD1 or TRBD2, each matching 7 bases. V was trimmed by 3 bases and J by 2 bases, leaving 13 bases between them. CDR1 is LGHDT and CDR2 is YNNKEL in the germline V gene (reference sequence). The CDR3 extends over 15 amino acids. The CDR3 nucleotides are TGTGCCAGCAGCCACCAGGGGGGGGCTCAAGAGACCCAGTACTTC. Protein sequence: CASSHQGGAQETQYF.

This clone was counted between two and nine times. The rearrangement uses TRBV4-3 and TRBJ1-1, with TRBD1 matching over 7 bases. The germline V gene encodes CDR1 LGHNA and CDR2 YSLEER. This CDR3 has 13 residues. The V gene end was trimmed by 5 bases and the J gene end by 4 bases; junction bases not matched to a gene: 4. DNA for the CDR3: TGCGCCAGCAGCGACAGGGAGTTCACTGAAGCTTTCTTT. This translates into CASSDREFTEAFF.

The chain couples TRBV3-1 (or the pseudogene TRBV3-2) to TRBJ1-5, with D hard to call. The germline V gene has CDR1 LGHDT and CDR2 YNNKEL (reference sequence). CDR3 size: 15 residues. V was clipped by 4 bases and J by 7 bases, with 17 bases between them. CDR3 in DNA: TGTGCCAGCAGCCCCGAATCAGGATACAGCCAGCCCCAGCATTTT. It codes for CASSPESGYSQPQHF.

V is TRBV29-1 and J is TRBJ2-3, with TRBD2 identical over 7 bases. V shed 4 bases and J 5 bases; nucleotides not matched to a gene: 9. Germline CDR1 is SQVTM and CDR2 is ANQGSEA. The CDR3 is 14 amino acids. The CDR3 region is CSVGRGGPGDTQYF. The CDR3, as DNA: TGCAGCGTTGGTCGCGGGGGTCCCGGAGATACGCAGTATTTT.

The chain carries TRBV2 and TRBJ1-2; D unresolved. The V end was cut by 6 bases, the J end by 4 bases, with 15 bases between. The germline CDR1 and CDR2 sequences are SNHLY and FYNNEI. CDR3 length: 14 residues. CDR3 DNA sequence: TGTGCCAGCAGCACCGAGGGAGCCTCCTATGGCTACACCTTC. It specifies CASSTEGASYGYTF.

This clone was observed once. The chain links TRBV5-1 to TRBJ2-5; D is possibly TRBD1 (6 bases). Germline CDR1 reads SGHRS; CDR2 reads YFSETQ. Trimming stripped 1 base from V and 5 bases from J, with 12 bases between. CDR3 size: 14 residues. The CDR3 reads CASSLSRGSETQYF. DNA for the CDR3: TGCGCCAGCAGCTTGTCCAGGGGATCGGAGACCCAGTACTTC.